This T cell receptor beta chain originates from a study of shared clonotypes between healthy human individuals. Recent vaccinations or acute infections were absent in the healthy HIV-negative adult donors. Unsorted material relied on about 100 million PBMCs as the source of genomic DNA. In germline, CDR1 is LNHNV, CDR2 YYDKDF (reference sequence). The CDR3 has 14 residues. V dropped 0 bases and J dropped 0 bases, with 6 bases sitting between them. This was a deep-level run. The unsorted PBMC replicate PCRs were performed with approximately 300 ng DNA, roughly 30,000 T cell genomes. Libraries were prepared by immunoSEQ multiplex PCR; TCRdb keeps only in-frame clonotypes and omits some of them. The sample has approximately 470,000 clones, 70% to 80% seen once.

The sample comprised PBMCs. The receptor's source is a woman aged 40 to 55 in good health. Some clones in this sample may be carry-over from other donors' samples. The J gene is TRBJ2-7, the V gene TRBV15, with D uncertain. The CDR3 DNA reads as TGTGCCACCAGCAGAGATGGCTACTCCTACGAGCAGTACTTC. This translates into CATSRDGYSYEQYF. The whole variable domain, remainder taken from reference TRBV15 and TRBJ2-7, is DAMVIQNPRYQVTQFGKPVTLSCSQTLNHNVMYWYQQKSSQAPKLLFHYYDKDFNNEADTPDNFQSRRPNTSFCFLDIRSPGLGDTAMYLCATSRDGYSYEQYFGPGTRLTVT.